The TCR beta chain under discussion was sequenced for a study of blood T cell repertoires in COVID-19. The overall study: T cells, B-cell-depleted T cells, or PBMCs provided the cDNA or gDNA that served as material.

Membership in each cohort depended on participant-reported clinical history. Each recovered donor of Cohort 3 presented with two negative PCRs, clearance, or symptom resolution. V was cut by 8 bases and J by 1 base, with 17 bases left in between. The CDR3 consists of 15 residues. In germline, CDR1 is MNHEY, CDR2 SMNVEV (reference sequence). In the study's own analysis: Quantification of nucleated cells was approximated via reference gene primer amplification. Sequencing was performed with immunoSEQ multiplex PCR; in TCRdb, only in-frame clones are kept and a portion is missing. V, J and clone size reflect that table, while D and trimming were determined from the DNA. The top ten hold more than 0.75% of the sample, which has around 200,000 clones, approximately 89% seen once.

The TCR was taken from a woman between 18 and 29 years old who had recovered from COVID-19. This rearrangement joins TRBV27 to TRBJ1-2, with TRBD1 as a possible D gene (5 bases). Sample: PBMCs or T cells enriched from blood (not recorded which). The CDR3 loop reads CASGRQSTRNYGYTF. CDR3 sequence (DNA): TGTGCCAGCGGCCGACAGTCTACCCGTAACTATGGCTACACCTTC.